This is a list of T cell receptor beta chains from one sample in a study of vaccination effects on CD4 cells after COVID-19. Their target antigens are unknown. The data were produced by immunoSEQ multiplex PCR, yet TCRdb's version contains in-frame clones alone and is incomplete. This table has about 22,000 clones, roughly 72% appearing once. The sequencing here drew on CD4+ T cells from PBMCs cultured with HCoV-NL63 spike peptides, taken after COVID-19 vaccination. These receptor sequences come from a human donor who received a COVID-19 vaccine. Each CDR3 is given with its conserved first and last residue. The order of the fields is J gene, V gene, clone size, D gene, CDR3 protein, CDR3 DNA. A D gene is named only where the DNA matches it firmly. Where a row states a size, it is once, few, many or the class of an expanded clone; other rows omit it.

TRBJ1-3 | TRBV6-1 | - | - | CASSETASGNTIYF | TGTGCCAGCAGTGAAACGGCCTCTGGAAACACCATATATTTT
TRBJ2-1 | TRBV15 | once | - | CATSILGGDTYNEQFF | TGTGCCACCAGCATTCTGGGCGGGGATACCTACAATGAGCAGTTCTTC
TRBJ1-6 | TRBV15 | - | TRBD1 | CATRPLQGVSSPLHF | TGTGCCACCAGACCTTTACAGGGGGTTTCTTCACCCCTCCACTTT
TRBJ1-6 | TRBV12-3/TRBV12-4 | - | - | CASSLIENSPLHF | TGTGCCAGCAGTTTAATTGAAAATTCACCCCTCCACTTT
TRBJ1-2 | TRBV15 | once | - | CATSKGGSYGYTF | TGTGCCACCTCGAAGGGAGGGAGCTATGGCTACACCTTC
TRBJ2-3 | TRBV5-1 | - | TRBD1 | CASSLVDRGTDTQYF | TGCGCCAGCAGCTTGGTGGACAGGGGTACAGATACGCAGTATTTT
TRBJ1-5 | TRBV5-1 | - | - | CASSLGGQLNQPQHF | TGCGCCAGCAGCTTGGGGGGGCAGCTCAATCAGCCCCAGCATTTT
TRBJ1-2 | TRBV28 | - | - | CASTPGPPRLYGYTF | TGTGCCAGCACCCCGGGCCCACCACGCCTCTATGGCTACACCTTC
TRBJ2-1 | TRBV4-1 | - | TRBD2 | CASSRGLAVVRSSYNEQFF | TGCGCCAGCAGCCGAGGACTAGCCGTCGTCCGGAGCTCCTACAATGAGCAGTTCTTC
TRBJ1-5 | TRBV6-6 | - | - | CASSPPRGGQPQHF | TGTGCCAGCAGTCCCCCCCGGGGAGGTCAGCCCCAGCATTTT
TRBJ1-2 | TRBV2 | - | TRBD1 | CASSPTGDYGYTF | TGTGCCAGCAGTCCAACAGGGGACTATGGCTACACCTTC
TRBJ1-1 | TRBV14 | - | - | CASSQRRNTEAFF | TGTGCCAGCAGCCAACGACGGAACACTGAAGCTTTCTTT
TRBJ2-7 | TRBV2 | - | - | CASMGLAYTYEQYF | TGTGCCAGCATGGGGCTAGCGTATACCTACGAGCAGTACTTC
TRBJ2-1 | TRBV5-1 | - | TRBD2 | CASSLVLAGGDEQFF | TGCGCCAGCAGCTTGGTCCTAGCGGGAGGGGATGAGCAGTTCTTC
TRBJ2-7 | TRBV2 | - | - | CASSTQAGSVEQYF | TGTGCCAGCTCAACCCAGGCAGGGTCGGTCGAGCAGTACTTC
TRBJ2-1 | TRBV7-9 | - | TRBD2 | CASTLLAGGYNEQFF | TGTGCCAGCACCCTATTAGCGGGAGGCTACAATGAGCAGTTCTTC
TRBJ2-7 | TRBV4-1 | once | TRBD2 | CASSHQRGGLYEQYF | TGCGCCAGCAGCCACCAGCGGGGGGGCTTGTACGAGCAGTACTTC
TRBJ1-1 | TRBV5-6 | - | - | CASSLVVSSVTVDTEAFF | TGTGCCAGCAGCTTGGTGGTCAGCTCGGTTACGGTGGACACTGAAGCTTTCTTT
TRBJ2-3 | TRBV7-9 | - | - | CASSLPEGHSTDTQYF | TGTGCCAGCAGCTTACCCGAAGGACATAGCACAGATACGCAGTATTTT
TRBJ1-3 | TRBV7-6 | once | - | CASSPFSISGNTIYF | TGTGCCAGCAGCCCCTTTTCTATCTCTGGAAACACCATATATTTT
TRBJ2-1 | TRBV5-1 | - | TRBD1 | CASSLRQGVDEQFF | TGCGCCAGCAGCTTAAGGCAGGGGGTCGATGAGCAGTTCTTC
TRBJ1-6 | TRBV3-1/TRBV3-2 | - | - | CASSQGRGPLHF | TGTGCCAGCAGCCAGGGGAGAGGACCCCTCCACTTT
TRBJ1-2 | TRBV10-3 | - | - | CASFRDGYGYTF | TGTGCCAGCTTCCGGGATGGCTATGGCTACACCTTC
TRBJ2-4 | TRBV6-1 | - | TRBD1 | CASSERGHLNIQYF | TGTGCCAGCAGTGAAAGGGGGCATTTAAACATTCAGTACTTC
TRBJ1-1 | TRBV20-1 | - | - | CSAKTQSEAFF | TGCAGTGCTAAAACACAATCTGAAGCTTTCTTT
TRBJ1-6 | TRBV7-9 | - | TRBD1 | CASSGQGDSPLHF | TGTGCCAGCAGCGGACAGGGGGATTCACCCCTCCACTTT
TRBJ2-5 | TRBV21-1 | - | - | CASSKIRGSRQETQYF | TGTGCCAGCAGCAAAATACGGGGATCGAGGCAAGAGACCCAGTACTTC
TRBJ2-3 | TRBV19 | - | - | CASSIDGRSTDTQYF | TGTGCCAGTAGTATAGACGGTCGGAGCACAGATACGCAGTATTTT
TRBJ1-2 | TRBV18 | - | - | CASSPGWADYGYTF | TGTGCCAGCTCCCCGGGATGGGCCGACTATGGCTACACCTTC
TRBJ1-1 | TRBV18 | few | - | CASSPQGVAEAFF | TGTGCCAGCTCACCACAGGGAGTCGCTGAAGCTTTCTTT
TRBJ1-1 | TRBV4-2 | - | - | CASSKGRLVAFF | TGTGCCAGCAGCAAAGGACGACTCGTGGCTTTCTTT
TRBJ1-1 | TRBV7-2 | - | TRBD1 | CASSLGQGRGNTEAFF | TGTGCCAGCAGCTTAGGACAGGGAAGGGGGAACACTGAAGCTTTCTTT
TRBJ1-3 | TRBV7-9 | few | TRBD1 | CASSSRDRGLSGNTIYF | TGTGCCAGCAGCTCTCGGGACAGGGGGCTGTCTGGAAACACCATATATTTT
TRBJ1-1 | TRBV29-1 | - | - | CSVSQGTTEAFF | TGCAGCGTTAGTCAGGGGACCACTGAAGCTTTCTTT
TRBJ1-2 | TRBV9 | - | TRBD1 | CASSPTGNYGYTF | TGTGCCAGCAGCCCGACAGGGAACTATGGCTACACCTTC
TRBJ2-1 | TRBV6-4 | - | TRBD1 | CASSGQGLRGAYNEQFF | TGTGCCAGCAGTGGACAGGGCCTTAGAGGAGCGTACAATGAGCAGTTCTTC
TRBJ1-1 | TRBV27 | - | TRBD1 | CASRRQGATEAFF | TGTGCCAGCAGAAGACAGGGGGCGACTGAAGCTTTCTTT
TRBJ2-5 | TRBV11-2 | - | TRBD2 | CASALRGGGFMETQYF | TGTGCCAGCGCCTTGCGGGGGGGAGGATTCATGGAGACCCAGTACTTC
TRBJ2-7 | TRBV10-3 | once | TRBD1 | CAIRSGQGDYEQYF | TGTGCCATCAGGTCGGGACAGGGAGATTACGAGCAGTACTTC
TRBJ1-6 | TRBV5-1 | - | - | CASSPTGGVDNSPLHF | TGCGCCAGCAGCCCGACGGGCGGGGTGGATAATTCACCCCTCCACTTT
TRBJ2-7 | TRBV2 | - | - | CASSFHPATYEQYF | TGTGCCAGCAGTTTTCATCCGGCCACCTACGAGCAGTACTTC
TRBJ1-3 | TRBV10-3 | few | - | CAISETSAVSGNTIYF | TGTGCCATCAGTGAGACCTCCGCGGTGTCGGGAAACACCATATATTTT
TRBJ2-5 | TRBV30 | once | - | CAWRLRTLPVLETQYF | TGTGCCTGGAGACTTAGGACCTTGCCGGTATTAGAGACCCAGTACTTC
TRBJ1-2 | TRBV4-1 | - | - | CASSQDRDYGYTF | TGCGCCAGCAGCCAAGACAGGGACTATGGCTACACCTTC
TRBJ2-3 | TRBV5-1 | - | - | CASSPQKGNADTQYF | TGCGCCAGCAGCCCTCAAAAGGGCAACGCCGATACGCAGTATTTT
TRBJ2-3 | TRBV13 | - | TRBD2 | CASSLGGLVSTDTQYF | TGTGCCAGCAGCTTGGGGGGACTAGTTAGCACAGATACGCAGTATTTT
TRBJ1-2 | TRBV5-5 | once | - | CASSQVGGSGGYTF | TGTGCCAGCAGCCAAGTCGGGGGCTCGGGTGGCTACACCTTC
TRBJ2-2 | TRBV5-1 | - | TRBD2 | CASSLLGTSSTNTGELFF | TGCGCCAGCAGCTTACTAGGGACTAGCTCTACGAACACCGGGGAGCTGTTTTTT
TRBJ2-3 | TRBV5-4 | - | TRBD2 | CASSPTSGTTFHTQYF | TGTGCCAGCAGCCCGACCTCCGGGACTACCTTTCATACGCAGTATTTT
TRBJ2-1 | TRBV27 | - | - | CASSLVLDNEQFF | TGTGCCAGCAGTTTAGTTCTCGACAATGAGCAGTTCTTC
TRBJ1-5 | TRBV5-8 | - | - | CASSLGDQPQHF | TGTGCCAGCAGCTTAGGGGATCAGCCCCAGCATTTT
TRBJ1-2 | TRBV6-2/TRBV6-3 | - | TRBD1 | CASSLGQATNYGYTF | TGTGCCAGCAGCCTGGGACAGGCAACTAACTATGGCTACACCTTC
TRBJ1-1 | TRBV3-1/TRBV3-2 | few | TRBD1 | CASSQVRGHGNGAFF | TGTGCCAGCAGCCAAGTAAGGGGGCACGGGAACGGGGCTTTCTTT
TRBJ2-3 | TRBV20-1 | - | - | CSARDRGTQYF | TGCAGTGCTAGAGATCGGGGGACGCAGTATTTT